A selection of T cell receptor beta chains follows, all from one sample in a study of blood T cell repertoires in COVID-19. Produced via immunoSEQ multiplex PCR; TCRdb's table is partial and in-frame only. The sample lists approximately 250,000 clones, 70% to 90% occurring once. The sequenced sample was peripheral blood. The source of these receptors is a man younger than 35 with active or convalescent COVID-19. Each CDR3 is given with its conserved first and last residue. D genes are given only for firm matches. Size tells how often a clone was seen (once, few, many) or the class of an expanded clone, and some rows leave it out.

TRBJ2-1,TRBV7-3,TRBD2,NA,TGTGCCAGCAGCTTCCTGACTAGCGGGAGGTACAATGAGCAGTTCTTC,CASSFLTSGRYNEQFF
TRBJ2-5,TRBV5-1,TRBD1,NA,TGCGCCAGCAGCTTGGAACAGGGGAAAAGACCGGAGACCCAGTACTTC,CASSLEQGKRPETQYF
TRBJ2-2,TRBV9,NA,NA,TGTGCCAGCAGTAAGGACAACAGACAGGCCGGGGAGCTGTTTTTT,CASSKDNRQAGELFF
TRBJ2-1,TRBV7-2,TRBD1,NA,TGTGCCAGCAGCTTATGGCGGACAGGGAGCTACAATGAGCAGTTCTTC,CASSLWRTGSYNEQFF
TRBJ1-5,TRBV18,NA,NA,TGTGCCAGCTCAGCTGAGCCGTGGCCCCAGCATTTT,CASSAEPWPQHF
TRBJ2-7,TRBV12-3/TRBV12-4,NA,NA,TGTGCCAGCAGCGAGAGCTACGAGCAGTACTTC,CASSESYEQYF
TRBJ2-5,TRBV19,NA,NA,TGTGCCAGTAGTATCGACAACCAAGAGACCCAGTACTTC,CASSIDNQETQYF
TRBJ2-7,TRBV27,NA,NA,TGTGCCAGCAGTCCTACGGGTGGCGGATACGAGCAGTACTTC,CASSPTGGGYEQYF
TRBJ1-1,TRBV6-5,NA,NA,TGTGCCAGCAGTTACGGGACATTGAACACTGAAGCTTTCTTT,CASSYGTLNTEAFF
TRBJ1-4,TRBV7-9,NA,NA,TGTGCCAGCACCGGCTCCGGGAGGAATGAAAAACTGTTTTTT,CASTGSGRNEKLFF
TRBJ1-1,TRBV5-1,NA,NA,TGCGCCAGCAGCCTAAACTCCGGTTTATCTGAAGCTTTCTTT,CASSLNSGLSEAFF
TRBJ1-1,TRBV24-1,NA,few,TGTGCCACCAGTGATTTGCAAGGGGGGGACGCTTTCTTT,CATSDLQGGDAFF
TRBJ1-3,TRBV6-5,NA,NA,TGTGCCAGCAGTTACTCGGGCAGTCCCTCTGGAAACACCATATATTTT,CASSYSGSPSGNTIYF
TRBJ1-1,TRBV6-5,TRBD1,NA,TGTGCCAGCAGCCGACAGGGTGACACTGAAGCTTTCTTT,CASSRQGDTEAFF
TRBJ2-7,TRBV24-1,TRBD1,NA,TGTGCCACCAGTGACCCAGGACAGGTACCCTACGAGCAGTACTTC,CATSDPGQVPYEQYF
TRBJ1-1,TRBV28,NA,NA,TGTGCCAGCAGTCCACCTAGACAGGCCGCAGCCGGGGCTTTCTTT,CASSPPRQAAAGAFF
TRBJ1-6,TRBV19,NA,NA,TGTGCCAGTAGTATCCCCGAGAGTTCACCCCTCCACTTT,CASSIPESSPLHF
TRBJ2-3,TRBV5-4,NA,NA,TGTGCCAGCAGCTGGGGCAACAACAAGGGGACAGATACGCAGTATTTT,CASSWGNNKGTDTQYF
TRBJ2-2,TRBV6-1,TRBD2,NA,TGTGCCATCTCTCAGGGACTAGTTGGCGGGGAGCTGTTTTTT,CAISQGLVGGELFF
TRBJ2-5,TRBV28,NA,once,TGTGCCAGCAGTTTATCGGGACACCCTCAAGAGACCCAGTACTTC,CASSLSGHPQETQYF
TRBJ2-1,TRBV25-1,NA,once,TGTGCCAGCAGTTGGCCTGACTCCTACAATGAGCAGTTCTTC,CASSWPDSYNEQFF
TRBJ1-2,TRBV6-5,TRBD1,NA,TGTGCCAGCAGCTCGGGAGGGACAGTCTATGGCTACACCTTC,CASSSGGTVYGYTF
TRBJ2-5,TRBV2,NA,NA,TGTGCCAGCAGTCCTGCCAGCGCGGAAGAGACCCAGTACTTC,CASSPASAEETQYF
TRBJ2-5,TRBV19,TRBD2,NA,TGTGCCTCCGGGACTAGCGGGGGAATCGGAGAGACCCAGTACTTC,CASGTSGGIGETQYF
TRBJ1-2,TRBV18,TRBD1,NA,TGTGCCAGCTCACAGATGGGCCCAGGGGGACATGATGGCTATGGCTACACCTTC,CASSQMGPGGHDGYGYTF
TRBJ1-1,TRBV24-1,TRBD1,NA,TGTGCCACCAGGGCCGGACAGGGCTCGGCTGAAGCTTTCTTT,CATRAGQGSAEAFF
TRBJ1-6,TRBV30,NA,NA,TGTGCCTGGAGGTGGGTCGGGAAGGATTCACCCCTCCACTTT,CAWRWVGKDSPLHF
TRBJ1-1,TRBV7-6,NA,NA,TGTGCCAGCAGCACAACGTCAGGGGCAACTGAAGCTTTCTTT,CASSTTSGATEAFF
TRBJ2-2,TRBV10-2,NA,NA,TGCGCCAGCAGTCTTATACCGGGGGCGAACACCGGGGAGCTGTTTTTT,CASSLIPGANTGELFF